Shown below are 11 T cell receptor beta chains from a single sample sequenced in a study of T cells in Graves' hyperthyroidism and ophthalmopathy. The investigators amplified TCR beta CDR3 regions from RNA transcripts. Initially, a first-round RT-PCR of the TCR CDR3 employed the HTBI primer set. In TCRdb, the multiplex PCR reads were re-called with MiXCR into one record per CDR3 protein. The table records about 290,000 distinct CDR3 sequences, over 15% of them present only once. The sample comprised blood. These receptors originate from a man aged 25 to 45 with Graves' hyperthyroidism.

This clonotype was observed at least ten times. The rearrangement uses TRBV7-9 and TRBJ2-7, with 7 bases matching TRBD1. V trimming: 4 bases; J trimming: 4 bases; junction bases outside the gene matches: 13. Germline V gives CDR1 SEHNR, CDR2 FQNEAQ (reference sequence). This CDR3 comprises 16 residues. The CDR3, as DNA: TGTGCCAGCAGCTCGCACCGGACAGGAGATTATTACGAGCAGTACTTC. Translating gives CASSSHRTGDYYEQYF.

The chain links TRBV5-1 to TRBJ1-2; TRBD1 aligns across 8 bases. The CDR3 has 15 amino acids. With V trimmed by 6 bases and J by 0 bases, 7 bases remained unmatched. CDR1 SGHRS and CDR2 YFSETQ come from the germline V gene. CDR3 nucleotides: TGCGCCAGCAAGGGCACGACAGGGGCTAACTATGGCTACACCTTC. Protein: CASKGTTGANYGYTF.

This clonotype was observed a handful of times. The V call is TRBV2, the J call TRBJ2-1; D is unresolved. The germline V gene encodes CDR1 SNHLY and CDR2 FYNNEI. The CDR3 has 12 amino acids. Between the trimmed V and J ends, which lost 3 bases and 4 bases, there was a span of 4 bases. This chain's CDR3 is CASSDGYNEQFF. In DNA, the CDR3 is TGTGCCAGCAGTGACGGGTACAATGAGCAGTTCTTC.

The J gene is TRBJ2-3, the V gene TRBV5-1, with 7 nucleotides matching TRBD1. V shed 3 bases, J shed 2 bases, and the junction held 9 bases outside the gene matches. Germline assignment: CDR1 SGHRS and CDR2 YFSETQ. This CDR3 has 16 amino acids. The CDR3 DNA follows: TGCGCCAGCAGCTCGAGGGACAGCTTTTTCACAGATACGCAGTATTTT. Its protein is CASSSRDSFFTDTQYF.

There are many counts of this clonotype. The chain carries TRBV20-1 and TRBJ2-1; D could derive from TRBD1 or TRBD2 (5 bases each). Germline assignment: CDR1 DFQATT and CDR2 SNEGSKA (reference sequence). The CDR3 has 18 residues. Trimming cost V 3 bases and J 0 bases, with 21 bases left between them. Written as DNA, the CDR3 is TGCAGTGCTAGTTCCCGAGGGGAGCGGCCGAGCTCCTACAATGAGCAGTTCTTC. Translated: CSASSRGERPSSYNEQFF.

There are many counts of this clonotype. The chain is built from TRBV6-1 and TRBJ2-3; 13 bases are a match to TRBD2. Germline CDR1 is MNHNS and CDR2 is SASEGT. The CDR3 spans 16 residues. The J segment lost 4 bases and the V segment lost 5 bases, leaving 6 bases of the junction unmatched. The CDR3 loop reads CASSLTSGRFADTQYF. CDR3 sequence (DNA): TGTGCCAGCAGTTTGACTAGCGGGAGGTTCGCAGATACGCAGTATTTT.

V is TRBV9 and J is TRBJ2-4; D is ambiguous. V dropped 0 bases and J dropped 0 bases, with 4 bases sitting between them. Germline V lookup: CDR1 SGDLS, CDR2 YYNGEE. This CDR3 spans 14 amino acids. Here the CDR3 DNA reads TGTGCCAGCAGCGTAGCCCTAGCCAAAAACATTCAGTACTTC. Translated, it gives CASSVALAKNIQYF.

This clonotype has a handful of counts. The chain uses TRBV12-3 or TRBV12-4 and TRBJ2-5; possibly TRBD1 for D (6 bases). Trimming removed 6 bases from V and 1 base from J, with 15 bases in between. The CDR3 has 15 residues. The CDR3 spells CASSFARGIQETQYF. The CDR3 bases are TGTGCCAGCAGCTTCGCGAGGGGGATCCAAGAGACCCAGTACTTC.

A few counts support this clonotype. The chain joins TRBV14 to TRBJ2-7, with D possibly being TRBD2 (6 bases). Germline V CDR1 and CDR2: SGHDN, FVKESK. The CDR3 is made up of 16 amino acids. V was clipped by 2 bases and J by 0 bases, with 14 bases between them. CDR3 nucleotides: TGTGCCAGCAGCCAAATCGGGGGAGGTTCCTCCTACGAGCAGTACTTC. Amino acid sequence: CASSQIGGGSSYEQYF.

This clonotype has at least ten counts. The genes are TRBV12-3 or TRBV12-4 and TRBJ2-3, with a weak D call TRBD1 (6 bases). Trimming shortened V by 6 bases and J by 1 base, and 8 bases separated the two germline ends. This CDR3 has 13 residues. CDR3 nucleotide sequence: TGTGCCAGCAGCCGACAGGGCACAGATACGCAGTATTTT. Protein: CASSRQGTDTQYF.

This clonotype has at least ten counts. The gene calls are TRBV3-1 and TRBJ1-1; D unresolved. Germline CDR1 and CDR2: LGHDT and YNNKEL (reference sequence). This CDR3 region has 14 residues. V lost 0 bases to trimming and J lost 1 base, with 6 bases between them. CDR3 DNA: TGTGCCAGCAGCCAAGATCACCAGAACACTGAAGCTTTCTTT. Translated, it gives CASSQDHQNTEAFF.